This T cell receptor beta chain was obtained from a study of blood T cell repertoires in COVID-19. Per the original data handling: For nucleated cells, counts were estimated from reference gene primer amplification. Some clones are missing from TCRdb's copy, which holds only in-frame ones; the method was immunoSEQ multiplex PCR. V, J and clone size were drawn from that table, and D and trimming were deduced from the DNA. The data hold 100,000 to 150,000 clones, with 84% observed a single time. Sequenced sample: PBMCs or T cells enriched from blood (not recorded which). This sequence originates from a man aged 35 to 55 with acute COVID-19.

The CDR3 protein is CAWSVGLVPPANYGYTF. DNA of the CDR3: TGTGCCTGGAGTGTAGGACTAGTCCCACCAGCTAACTATGGCTACACCTTC. The rearrangement uses TRBV30 and TRBJ1-2; D unresolved. V was shortened by 0 bases and J by 0 bases, with 17 bases between the two germline ends. Looked up from germline, CDR1 is GTSNPN and CDR2 is SVGIG (reference sequence). The CDR3 covers 17 residues.